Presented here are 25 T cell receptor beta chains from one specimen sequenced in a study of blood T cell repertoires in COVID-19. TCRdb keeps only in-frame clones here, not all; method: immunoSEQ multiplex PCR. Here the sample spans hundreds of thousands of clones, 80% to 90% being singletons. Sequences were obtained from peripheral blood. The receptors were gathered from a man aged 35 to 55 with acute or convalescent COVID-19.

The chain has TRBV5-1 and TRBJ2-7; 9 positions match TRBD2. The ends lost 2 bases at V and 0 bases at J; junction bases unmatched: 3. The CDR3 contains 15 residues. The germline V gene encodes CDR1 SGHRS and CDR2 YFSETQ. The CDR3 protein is CASSLLAGSSYEQYF. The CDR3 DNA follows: TGCGCCAGCAGCTTACTAGCGGGCTCCTCCTACGAGCAGTACTTC. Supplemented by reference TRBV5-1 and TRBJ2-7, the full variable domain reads KAGVTQTPRYLIKTRGQQVTLSCSPISGHRSVSWYQQTPGQGLQFLFEYFSETQRNKGNFPGRFSGRQFSNSRSEMNVSTLELGDSALYLCASSLLAGSSYEQYFGPGTRLTVT.

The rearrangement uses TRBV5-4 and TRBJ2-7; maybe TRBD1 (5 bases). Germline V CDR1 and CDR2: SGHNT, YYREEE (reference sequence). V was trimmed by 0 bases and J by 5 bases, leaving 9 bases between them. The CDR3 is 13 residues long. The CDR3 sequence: CASSLDGQNEQYF. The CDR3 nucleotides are TGTGCCAGCAGCTTGGACGGACAAAACGAGCAGTACTTC.

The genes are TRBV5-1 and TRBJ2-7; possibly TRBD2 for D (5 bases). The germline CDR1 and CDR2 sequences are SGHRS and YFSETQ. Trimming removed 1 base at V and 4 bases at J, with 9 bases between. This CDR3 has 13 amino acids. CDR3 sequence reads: CASSLKTSYEQYF. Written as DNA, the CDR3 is TGCGCCAGCAGCTTGAAAACTAGTTACGAGCAGTACTTC.

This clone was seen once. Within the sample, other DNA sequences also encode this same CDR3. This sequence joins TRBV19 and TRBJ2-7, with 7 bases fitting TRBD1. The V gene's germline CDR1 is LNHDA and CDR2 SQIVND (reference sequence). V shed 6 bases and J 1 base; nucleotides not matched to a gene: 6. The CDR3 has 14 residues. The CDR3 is CASSPRQGSYEQYF. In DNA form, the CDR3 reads TGTGCCAGTAGCCCCAGACAGGGTTCCTACGAGCAGTACTTC.

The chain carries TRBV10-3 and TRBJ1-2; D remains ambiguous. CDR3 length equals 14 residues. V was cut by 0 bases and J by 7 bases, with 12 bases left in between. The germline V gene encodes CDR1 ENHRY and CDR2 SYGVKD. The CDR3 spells CAISESNRGPGYTF. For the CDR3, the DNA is TGTGCCATCAGTGAGTCTAACCGGGGTCCTGGCTACACCTTC.

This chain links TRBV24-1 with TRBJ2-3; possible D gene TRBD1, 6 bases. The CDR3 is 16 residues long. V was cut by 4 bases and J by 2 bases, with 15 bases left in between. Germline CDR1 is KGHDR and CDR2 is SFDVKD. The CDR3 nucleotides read TGTGCCACCAGTGAGACAGGATCGACTTTCACAGATACGCAGTATTTT. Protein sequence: CATSETGSTFTDTQYF.

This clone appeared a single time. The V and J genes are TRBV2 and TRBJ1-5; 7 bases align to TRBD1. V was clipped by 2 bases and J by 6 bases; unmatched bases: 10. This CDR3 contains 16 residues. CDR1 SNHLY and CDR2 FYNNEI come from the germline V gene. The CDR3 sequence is CASSESVGGYSQPQHF. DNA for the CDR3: TGTGCCAGCAGTGAAAGTGTAGGGGGCTATAGTCAGCCCCAGCATTTT.

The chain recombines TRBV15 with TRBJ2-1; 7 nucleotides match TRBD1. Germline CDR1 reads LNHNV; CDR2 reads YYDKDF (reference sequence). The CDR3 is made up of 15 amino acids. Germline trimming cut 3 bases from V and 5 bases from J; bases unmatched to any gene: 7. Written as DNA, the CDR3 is TGTGCCACCAGCAGCCGGGACAGCAGTCACAATGAGCAGTTCTTC. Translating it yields CATSSRDSSHNEQFF.

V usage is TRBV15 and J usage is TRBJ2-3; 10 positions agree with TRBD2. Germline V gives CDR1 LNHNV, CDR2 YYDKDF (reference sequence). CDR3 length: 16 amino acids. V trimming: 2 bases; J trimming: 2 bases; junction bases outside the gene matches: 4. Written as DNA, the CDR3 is TGTGCCACCAGCAGACTAGCGGGGGCCCTCACAGATACGCAGTATTTT. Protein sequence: CATSRLAGALTDTQYF.

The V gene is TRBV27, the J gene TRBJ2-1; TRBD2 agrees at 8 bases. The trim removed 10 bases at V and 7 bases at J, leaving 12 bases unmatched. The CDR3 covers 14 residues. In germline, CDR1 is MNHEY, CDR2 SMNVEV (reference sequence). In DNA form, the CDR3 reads TGTGCCACCCAACTAGCGGAAGGGGTAAATGAGCAGTTCTTC. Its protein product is CATQLAEGVNEQFF.

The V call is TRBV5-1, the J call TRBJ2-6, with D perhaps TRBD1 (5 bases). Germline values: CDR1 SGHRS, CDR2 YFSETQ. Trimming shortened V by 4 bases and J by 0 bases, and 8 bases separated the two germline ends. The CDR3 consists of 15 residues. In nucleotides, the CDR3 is TGCGCCAGCAGCCCAGGGAACTCTGGGGCCAACGTCCTGACTTTC. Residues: CASSPGNSGANVLTF.

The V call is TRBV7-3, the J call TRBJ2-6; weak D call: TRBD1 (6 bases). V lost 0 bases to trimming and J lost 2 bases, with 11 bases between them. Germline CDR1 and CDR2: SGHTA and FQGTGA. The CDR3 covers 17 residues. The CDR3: CASSLTTGKAGANVLTF. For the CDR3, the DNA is TGTGCCAGCAGCTTAACTACAGGGAAAGCTGGGGCCAACGTCCTGACTTTC.

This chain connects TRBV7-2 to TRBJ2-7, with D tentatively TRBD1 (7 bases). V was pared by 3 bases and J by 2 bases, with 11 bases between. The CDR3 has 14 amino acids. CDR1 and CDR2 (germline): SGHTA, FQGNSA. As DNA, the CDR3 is TGTGCCAGCAGCTTGGACAGGACTACCTACGAGCAGTACTTC. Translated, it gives CASSLDRTTYEQYF.

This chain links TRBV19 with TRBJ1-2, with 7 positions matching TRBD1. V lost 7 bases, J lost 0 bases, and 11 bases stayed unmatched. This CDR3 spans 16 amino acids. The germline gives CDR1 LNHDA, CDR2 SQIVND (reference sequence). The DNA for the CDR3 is TGTGCCAGTAATGGGGGACAGTTCCTAGCTAACTATGGCTACACCTTC. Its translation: CASNGGQFLANYGYTF.

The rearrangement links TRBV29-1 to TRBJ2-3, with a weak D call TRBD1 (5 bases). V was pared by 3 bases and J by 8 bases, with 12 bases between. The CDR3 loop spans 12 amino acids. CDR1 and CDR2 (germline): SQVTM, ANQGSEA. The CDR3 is CSVEFLGRTQYF. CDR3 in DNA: TGCAGCGTTGAGTTTCTGGGGCGTACGCAGTATTTT.

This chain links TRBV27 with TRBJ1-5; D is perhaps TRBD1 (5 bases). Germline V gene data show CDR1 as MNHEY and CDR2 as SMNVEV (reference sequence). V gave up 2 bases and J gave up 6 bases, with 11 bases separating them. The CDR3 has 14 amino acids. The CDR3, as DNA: TGTGCCAGCAGTTTAAAAGGGGCAAGTCAGCCCCAGCATTTT. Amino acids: CASSLKGASQPQHF.

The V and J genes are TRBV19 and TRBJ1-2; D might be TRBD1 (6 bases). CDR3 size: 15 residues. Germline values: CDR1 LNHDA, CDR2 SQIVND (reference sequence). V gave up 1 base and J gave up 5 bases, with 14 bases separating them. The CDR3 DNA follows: TGTGCCAGTAGTATAGGAGGGGACAACTCTTATGGCTACACCTTC. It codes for CASSIGGDNSYGYTF.

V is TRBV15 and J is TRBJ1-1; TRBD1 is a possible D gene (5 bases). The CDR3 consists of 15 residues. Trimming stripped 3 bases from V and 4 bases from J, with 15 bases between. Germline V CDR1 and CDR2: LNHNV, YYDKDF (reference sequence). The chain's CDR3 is CATSRVIGRGTEAFF. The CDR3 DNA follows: TGTGCCACCAGCAGGGTTATTGGAAGGGGCACTGAAGCTTTCTTT.

In DNA, the CDR3 is TGTGCCAGCAGGTCTATGGGGGGGGGCGGCTACACCTTC. It translates to CASRSMGGGGYTF. The J gene is TRBJ1-2, the V gene TRBV6-5; TRBD1 might be the D (6 bases). The CDR3 has 13 amino acids. Between the trimmed V and J ends, which lost 6 bases and 8 bases, there was a span of 16 bases. In germline, CDR1 is MNHEY, CDR2 SVGAGI.

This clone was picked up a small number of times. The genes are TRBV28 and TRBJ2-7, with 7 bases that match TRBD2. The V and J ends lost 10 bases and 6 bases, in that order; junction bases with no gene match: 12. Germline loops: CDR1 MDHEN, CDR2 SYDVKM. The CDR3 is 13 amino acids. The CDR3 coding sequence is TGTGCCACGGGGGGAGGGAAATTGGGCGAGCAGTACTTC. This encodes CATGGGKLGEQYF.

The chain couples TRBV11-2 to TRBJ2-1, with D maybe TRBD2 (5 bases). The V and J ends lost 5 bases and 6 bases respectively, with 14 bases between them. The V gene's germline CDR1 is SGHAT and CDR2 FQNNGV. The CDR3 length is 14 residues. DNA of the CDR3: TGTGCCAGCAGCGCCTTCACTAGTTCCAATGAGCAGTTCTTC. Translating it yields CASSAFTSSNEQFF.

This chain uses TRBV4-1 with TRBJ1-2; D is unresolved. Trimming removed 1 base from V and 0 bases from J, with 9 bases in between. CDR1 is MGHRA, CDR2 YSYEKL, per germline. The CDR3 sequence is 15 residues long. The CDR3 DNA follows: TGCGCCAGCAGCCAAGGAGGAACACCTAACTATGGCTACACCTTC. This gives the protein CASSQGGTPNYGYTF.

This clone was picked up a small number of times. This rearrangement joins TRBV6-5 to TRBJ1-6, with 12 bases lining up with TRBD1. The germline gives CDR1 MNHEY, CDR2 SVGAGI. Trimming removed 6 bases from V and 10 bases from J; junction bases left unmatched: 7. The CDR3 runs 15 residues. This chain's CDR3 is CASSTGQGAGSPLHF. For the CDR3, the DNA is TGTGCCAGCAGCACGGGACAGGGGGCAGGGTCACCCCTCCACTTT.

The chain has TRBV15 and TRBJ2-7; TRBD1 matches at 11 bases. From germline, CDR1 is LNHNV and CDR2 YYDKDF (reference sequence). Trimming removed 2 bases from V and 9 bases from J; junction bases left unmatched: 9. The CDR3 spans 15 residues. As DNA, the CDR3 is TGTGCCACCAGCAGACCCGGGACAGGGGGTGGAGGGCAGTACTTC. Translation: CATSRPGTGGGGQYF.

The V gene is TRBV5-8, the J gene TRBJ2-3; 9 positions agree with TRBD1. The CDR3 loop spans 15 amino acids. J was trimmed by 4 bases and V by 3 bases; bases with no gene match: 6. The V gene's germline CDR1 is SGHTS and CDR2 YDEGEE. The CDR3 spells CASSSGQGSSDTQYF. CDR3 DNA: TGTGCCAGCAGCTCGGGACAGGGTAGCTCAGATACGCAGTATTTT.